The TCR beta chain under discussion was sequenced for a study of blood T cells in healthy people across ages. Worth noting for this clonotype: The antigen is undetermined.

Primers used in a second PCR of about 7 to 12 cycles were a sample-barcoded 5' primer and a J-beta primer mix. Every single cDNA molecule received a tag from a template-switch adaptor with 12 random nucleotides. A single record per CDR3 protein comes from TCRdb applying MiXCR to the 5' RACE reads. This table has some 1,800,000 distinct CDR3 sequences, approximately 40% appearing once. The CDR3 loop spans 16 amino acids. CDR1 is SGHVS, CDR2 FQNEAQ, per germline. V was clipped by 5 bases and J by 0 bases; unmatched bases: 7. Regarding the study as a whole: Bulk PBMC profiling left naive and antigen-experienced comparisons inconclusive. Strongly correlated with naive T cell percentage was TCR beta diversity. It was not known whether donors were CMV positive (a possible confounder of expanded clonotype changes).

The TCR comes from a human donor in good health. The sample comprised blood. This rearrangement joins TRBV7-8 to TRBJ2-4; 7 bases agree with TRBD2. The CDR3 DNA sequence: TGTGCCAGCAGCCCCCAGCGGGACCTAGCCAAAAACATTCAGTACTTC. Translated: CASSPQRDLAKNIQYF.